Following are 2 T cell receptor beta chains from one sample sequenced in a study of T cells in Graves' hyperthyroidism and ophthalmopathy. Amplification yielded TCR beta CDR3 regions, with RNA transcripts as the source. The HTBI set primed first-round TCR CDR3 RT-PCR. TCRdb itself ran the multiplex PCR reads through MiXCR, one entry per CDR3 protein. The sample records 400,000 to 500,000 distinct CDR3 sequences, under 15% being singletons. Sequencing was performed on blood. Receptors originate from a man aged 18 to 30 with Graves' ophthalmopathy.

The chain combines TRBV9 with TRBJ2-1, with D hard to call. V was clipped by 5 bases and J by 7 bases, with 13 bases between them. CDR1 is SGDLS, CDR2 YYNGEE, per germline. The CDR3 is 13 amino acids. The CDR3 region has the DNA TGTGCCAGCAGTTCACCCGTGGGTAATGAGCAGTTCTTC. This encodes CASSSPVGNEQFF.

A note on this clonotype: The junction does not match germline at one end; this may be a read error. This rearrangement joins TRBV29-1 to TRBJ2-7, with TRBD2 as a possible D gene (6 bases). The CDR3 covers 15 residues. Germline lookup yields CDR1 SQVTM and CDR2 ANQGSEA. The CDR3 sequence is CSVEFRDGSSCEQYF. The CDR3 DNA follows: TGCAGCGTTGAATTTAGGGACGGGAGCTCCTGCGAGCAGTACTTC.